The rows below give T cell receptor beta chains drawn from one sample of a study of graft-versus-host responses after intestinal transplantation. Their recognized antigens are unknown. Data came from immunoSEQ multiplex PCR; TCRdb stores just in-frame clones and leaves some out. This sample has some 130,000 clones, with over 85% found just once. Here the sequenced sample was unstimulated CD4+ T cells sorted from spleen or lymph node cells, taken before intestinal transplant. The source of these receptors is a human donor who received an intestinal transplant. Each CDR3 is given with its conserved first and last residue. The D gene is left open where the match is weak. A clone size is listed for some rows: how often the clone was seen (once, few, many), or a class if it is expanded.

TRBV27	TRBJ2-3	NA	NA	TGTGCCAGCAGCCTCTTTGCAGGGGAGAGAAGAGATACGCAGTATTTT	CASSLFAGERRDTQYF
TRBV7-3	TRBJ2-3	TRBD2	once	TGTGCCAGCAGCCAGAGGAGGTCTAGCGGGAGTGGTGATAGTGTGTATACGCAGTATTTT	CASSQRRSSGSGDSVYTQYF
TRBV5-1	TRBJ1-1	TRBD1	NA	TGCGCCAGCAGCCCTGGGGGCAGGGGGAGGACGACTGAAGCTTTCTTT	CASSPGGRGRTTEAFF
TRBV6-5	TRBJ2-7	TRBD1	NA	TGTGCCAGCAGTCGGACAGGGGGAGGCGTATACGAGCAGTACTTC	CASSRTGGGVYEQYF
TRBV7-8	TRBJ2-1	NA	once	TGTGCCAGCAGCTCGATCACGGAGAGCTCCTACAATGAGCAGTTCTTC	CASSSITESSYNEQFF
TRBV2	TRBJ1-2	NA	NA	TGTGCCAGCAGTGAAGTGGGGGTTAAGGGCTACACCTTC	CASSEVGVKGYTF
TRBV25-1	TRBJ2-4	NA	NA	TGTGCCAGCAGTGAATTTTTCGAGAAGAAAAACATTCAGTACTTC	CASSEFFEKKNIQYF
TRBV16	TRBJ2-7	TRBD1	NA	TGTGCCAGCAGCTACGCGGGACAGGGACGGTACTTC	CASSYAGQGRYF
TRBV18	TRBJ2-6	TRBD1	NA	TGTGCCAGCTCACCACTAACAGGGGGCGTATTAGAGTCTGGGGCCAACGTCCTGACTTTC	CASSPLTGGVLESGANVLTF
TRBV10-1	TRBJ2-7	TRBD1	NA	TGCGCCAGCAGTGAAGGGACAGCGAATTACGAGCAGTACTTC	CASSEGTANYEQYF
TRBV18	TRBJ2-7	TRBD2	NA	TGTGCCAGCTCAAGGACTAGCGGTGACTACGAGCAGTACTTC	CASSRTSGDYEQYF
TRBV18	TRBJ2-1	NA	NA	TGTGCCAGCTCACTCACCTTGGGTCTGCAGAGCGGCTACAATGAGCAGTTCTTC	CASSLTLGLQSGYNEQFF
TRBV21-1	TRBJ1-5	NA	NA	TGTGCCAGCAGTCCCGGGACAGGGTTTTTTTGGAATCAGCCCCAGCATTTT	CASSPGTGFFWNQPQHF
TRBV6-5	TRBJ2-7	TRBD1	once	TGTGCCAGCAGTCTCCGGACAGGGGCTCGTGAGCAGTACTTC	CASSLRTGAREQYF
TRBV9	TRBJ2-1	NA	NA	TGTGCCAGCAGCATCACTGGGGAAAATCATTACAATGAGCAGTTCTTC	CASSITGENHYNEQFF
TRBV25-1	TRBJ2-1	NA	NA	TGTGCCAGCAGTGACCCCAGGACAGCCTCAAGGGCGCAGTTCTTC	CASSDPRTASRAQFF
TRBV12-5	TRBJ2-1	TRBD2	NA	TGTGCTAGTGGGAGTAGCGGGAGGCCAGAGGATGAGCAGTTCTTC	CASGSSGRPEDEQFF
TRBV4-1	TRBJ1-2	NA	NA	TGTGCCAGCAGCCAAGATATCGGCGGGGGCCGAGGCTACACCTTC	CASSQDIGGGRGYTF
TRBV6-5	TRBJ2-2	NA	NA	TGTGCCAGCAGTTACTCAGGGTTTGGCGGGGAGCTGTTTTTT	CASSYSGFGGELFF
TRBV6-5	TRBJ2-7	NA	once	TGTGCCAGCAGTTACTCTAGACAGACCTACGAGCAGTACTTC	CASSYSRQTYEQYF
TRBV5-4	TRBJ2-7	NA	NA	TGTGCCAGCAGCATCAACCTCGGGTGGACCTACGAGCAGTACTTC	CASSINLGWTYEQYF
TRBV9	TRBJ2-6	NA	NA	TGTGCCAGCAGCGTTCAGACAGGACCTGGGGCCAACGTCCTGACTTTC	CASSVQTGPGANVLTF
TRBV27	TRBJ1-5	NA	NA	TGTGCCAGCAGTTTACCCCCGACCCTAGGGGGCAATCAGCCCCAGCATTTT	CASSLPPTLGGNQPQHF
TRBV7-6	TRBJ2-3	TRBD2	NA	TGTGCCAGCAGCCTTCGACTAGCGGCTAGCACAGATACGCAGTATTTT	CASSLRLAASTDTQYF
TRBV9	TRBJ2-4	NA	NA	TGTGCCAGCAGCGTAGGGCGGGTTCTAGCCAAAAACATTCAGTACTTC	CASSVGRVLAKNIQYF
TRBV14	TRBJ2-7	TRBD1	NA	TGTGCCAGCAGCCTTGACAGGGGTCCCTACGAGCAGTACTTC	CASSLDRGPYEQYF
TRBV19	TRBJ1-5	NA	NA	TGTGCCAGTAGTTCCGGACATAGCAATCAGCCCCAGCATTTT	CASSSGHSNQPQHF
TRBV6-1	TRBJ2-1	TRBD2	NA	TGTGCCAGCAGCCCCGGGGCGGGAGTGCCGTTCTTC	CASSPGAGVPFF
TRBV5-1	TRBJ1-4	NA	NA	TGCGCCAGCAGCCCCGGGACCCTCGCTGATAGGGTAACTAATGAAAAACTGTTTTTT	CASSPGTLADRVTNEKLFF
TRBV11-2	TRBJ2-5	NA	NA	TGTGCCAGCAGCACAGGACTGCAAGAGACCCAGTACTTC	CASSTGLQETQYF
TRBV18	TRBJ1-1	TRBD1	NA	TGTGCCAGCTCATTCGCCATTGGACAGGTGACCACTGAAGCTTTCTTT	CASSFAIGQVTTEAFF
TRBV5-4	TRBJ2-2	TRBD2	NA	TGTGCCAGCAGCCCTTTCGTTTTGACTAGCGGGAGGACCGGGGAGCTGTTTTTT	CASSPFVLTSGRTGELFF
TRBV2	TRBJ2-3	NA	once	TGTGCCAGCAGTGGTGGGAGGAGAGTTAGGACAGATACGCAGTATTTT	CASSGGRRVRTDTQYF
TRBV25-1	TRBJ2-1	TRBD1	NA	TGTGCCAGCAGTACCGGGACAGGGGTGGTTTCGGAGCAGTTCTTC	CASSTGTGVVSEQFF
TRBV7-9	TRBJ1-1	TRBD1	NA	TGTGCCAGCAGCTTAGCCTTCCAGGGGGCGAGCACTGAAGCTTTCTTT	CASSLAFQGASTEAFF
TRBV5-1	TRBJ2-2	NA	NA	TGCGCCAGCAGCTTGGCCGGGACACAAGCCAGCGGGGAGCTGTTTTTT	CASSLAGTQASGELFF
TRBV12-5	TRBJ2-1	TRBD2	NA	TGTGCTAGTGATTCGCCAGCGGGGCCCCCTTACTCCTACAATGAGCAGTTCTTC	CASDSPAGPPYSYNEQFF
TRBV30	TRBJ1-5	TRBD1	NA	TGTGCCTGGAGTGTAAGGGGGCGAAAGGGCAATCAGCCCCAGCATTTT	CAWSVRGRKGNQPQHF
TRBV27	TRBJ1-4	NA	NA	TGTGCCAGCAGTTTATACGGAGGCACCTCAACTAATGAAAAACTGTTTTTT	CASSLYGGTSTNEKLFF
TRBV29-1	TRBJ2-2	NA	few	TGCAGCGTTCGCTTTCTGGCGGGGGAGCTGTTTTTT	CSVRFLAGELFF
TRBV15	TRBJ2-1	TRBD2	NA	TGTGCCACCAGCAGAGATTACGGCGGGGAGGGGAATGAGCAGTTCTTC	CATSRDYGGEGNEQFF
TRBV19	TRBJ2-7	NA	NA	TGTGCCAGTAGTATGAGGGTCCCCTACGAGCAGTACTTC	CASSMRVPYEQYF
TRBV27	TRBJ2-1	NA	NA	TGTGCCAGCTTCGCCCTCAGGTCCGCCCTAACCTACAATGAGCAGTTCTTC	CASFALRSALTYNEQFF
TRBV18	TRBJ2-7	NA	NA	TGTGCCAGCTCACCTTTAACCGGGACCGTAGCCTACGAGCAGTACTTC	CASSPLTGTVAYEQYF
TRBV4-1	TRBJ2-1	TRBD2	NA	TGCGCCAGCAGCCAAGAGATCCCTAGCGGGCTGTATGAGCAGTTCTTC	CASSQEIPSGLYEQFF
TRBV5-1	TRBJ2-3	NA	NA	TGCGCCAGCAGCTTTGGGGGGATCACAGATACGCAGTATTTT	CASSFGGITDTQYF
TRBV28	TRBJ2-7	TRBD1	NA	TGTGCCAGCAGTGAGACGACAGGGCCCATCTACGAGCAGTACTTC	CASSETTGPIYEQYF
TRBV5-1	TRBJ2-5	TRBD1	NA	TGCGCCAGCAGCTCCCCTGACAGGGGAGAGACCCAGTACTTC	CASSSPDRGETQYF
TRBV7-9	TRBJ2-5	TRBD1	NA	TGTGCCAGCAGCTTTAAAAAGACCCGGGACAGTTTTGGCCAAGAGACCCAGTACTTC	CASSFKKTRDSFGQETQYF
TRBV11-2	TRBJ2-6	NA	NA	TGTGCCAGCAGCTTAGCTGGGGCCAACGTCCTGACTTTC	CASSLAGANVLTF
TRBV18	TRBJ1-3	NA	once	TGTGCCAGCTCACCCTCCTCAGGGGCTGGAAACACCATATATTTT	CASSPSSGAGNTIYF
TRBV30	TRBJ2-5	TRBD1	NA	TGTGCCTGGAGAGACAGGGGGCAAGAGACCCAGTACTTC	CAWRDRGQETQYF
TRBV11-1	TRBJ1-5	NA	NA	TGTGCCAGCAGCTGGGACAGCAATCAGCCCCAGCATTTT	CASSWDSNQPQHF
TRBV28	TRBJ1-5	NA	NA	TGTGCCAGCAGTTTAAGACAAAGCAATCAGCCCCAGCATTTT	CASSLRQSNQPQHF
TRBV4-2	TRBJ2-7	TRBD2	NA	TGTGCCAGCAGCCAAGACACCGGGACTAGCGTATCTTACGAGCAGTACTTC	CASSQDTGTSVSYEQYF
TRBV6-5	TRBJ2-7	NA	NA	TGTGCCAGCAGTTACGTGGCGGGACGGTACGAGCAGTACTTC	CASSYVAGRYEQYF
TRBV10-1	TRBJ2-3	NA	NA	TGCGCCAGCAGTGGCCGGACACGCGATACGCAGTATTTT	CASSGRTRDTQYF
TRBV28	TRBJ2-4	TRBD1	NA	TGTGCCAGCAGTCCCCCGGGGACAGGGGGAAACATTCAGTACTTC	CASSPPGTGGNIQYF
TRBV7-9	TRBJ1-3	NA	NA	TGTGCCAGCAGTTCATCTCGGGGACGGGAAAACACCATATATTTT	CASSSSRGRENTIYF